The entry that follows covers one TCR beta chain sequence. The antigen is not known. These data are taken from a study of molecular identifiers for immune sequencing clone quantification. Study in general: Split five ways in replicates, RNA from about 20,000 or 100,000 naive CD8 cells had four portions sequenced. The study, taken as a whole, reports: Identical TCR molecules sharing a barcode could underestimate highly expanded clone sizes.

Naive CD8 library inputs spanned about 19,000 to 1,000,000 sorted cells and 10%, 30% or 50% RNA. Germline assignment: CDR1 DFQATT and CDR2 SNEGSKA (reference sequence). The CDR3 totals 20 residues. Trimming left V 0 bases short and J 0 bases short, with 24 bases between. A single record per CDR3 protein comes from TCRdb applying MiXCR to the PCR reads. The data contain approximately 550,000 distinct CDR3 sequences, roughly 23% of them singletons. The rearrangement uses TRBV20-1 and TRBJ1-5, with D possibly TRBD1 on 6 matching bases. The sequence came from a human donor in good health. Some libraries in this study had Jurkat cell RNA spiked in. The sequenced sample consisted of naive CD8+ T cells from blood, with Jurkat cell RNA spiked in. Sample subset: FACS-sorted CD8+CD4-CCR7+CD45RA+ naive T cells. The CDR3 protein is CSARDFVGQSPEYSNQPQHF. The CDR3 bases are TGCAGTGCTAGAGATTTTGTCGGACAGTCCCCCGAATATAGCAATCAGCCCCAGCATTTT.